The subject of this entry is one TCR beta chain. Its specific antigen is unknown. This may be a read error, as it is one base from a much larger clone. The sample was run on an Illumina HiSeq 2500. Quantitative 5'-RACE with molecular barcodes was used to prepare TCR beta libraries. Per the original workflow: A new computational method, built on a probabilistic model of VDJ rearrangement, was used to identify disease-linked TCR variants. The public sequencing data were trimmed at Q25 with fastp and processed into clonotypes with MiXCR by TCRdb, which kept only in-frame beta chains. Every distinct CDR3 protein forms one entry, paired with its most common genes and DNA. The V and J calls and clone size are TCRdb's, not the authors'. The sample has under 250,000 distinct CDR3 sequences on record, about 10% of them singletons. The ten top clones hold less than 3% of the sample. The data derive from a study of CD8 T cells in ankylosing spondylitis (dated by TCRdb to the late 2010s). Regarding the study in general: The study set out to find disease-linked TCR variants by profiling T cell receptor beta repertoires in ankylosing spondylitis patients and healthy donors. In total, the full study cohort was made up of 108 healthy donors and some 26 ankylosing spondylitis patients. Samples of peripheral blood were taken, and for ankylosing spondylitis patients, synovial fluid was collected as well. Study-wide findings and limitations: In peripheral blood, the disease-linked clones were found at relatively low frequencies and had a CD8+ phenotype. According to the report, matched synovial fluid samples from ankylosing spondylitis patients were significantly enriched for the disease-linked clones. A TCR beta motif of roughly 8 highly homologous amino acid variants appeared characteristic of blood from ankylosing spondylitis patients. Some motif variants were previously reported in synovial fluid and blood of reactive arthritis patients, suggesting common disease-initiation mechanisms.

CDR3 length: 13 amino acids, cysteine to phenylalanine. Solely the CDR3 DNA is kept, with 39 bases framed from the first base. The germline V gene gives CDR1 as MDHEN and CDR2 as SYDVKM. What was sequenced was blood, either unsorted or a sorted T cell fraction (not recorded which). The sequence was collected from a male donor with ankylosing spondylitis or in good health (not recorded which). The chain employs TRBV28 and TRBJ2-7; a tentative D match to TRBD2 spans 5 bases. The CDR3 region: CVSSLGESYEQYF. The sequence in DNA is TGTGTCAGCAGTCTTGGGGAGTCCTACGAGCAGTACTTC. The CDR3 plus the reference TRBV28 and TRBJ2-7 genes for the other parts give the full variable domain: DVKVTQSSRYLVKRTGEKVFLECVQDMDHENMFWYRQDPGLGLRLIYFSYDVKMKEKGDIPEGYSVSREKKERFSLILESASTNQTSMYLCVSSLGESYEQYFGPGTRLTVT.